This entry concerns a single TCR beta chain. Its antigen is as yet unknown. These data come from a study of cytomegalovirus exposure and HLA in healthy donors. Germline V lookup: CDR1 LNHDA, CDR2 SQIVND (reference sequence). Trimming stripped 1 base from V and 10 bases from J, with 13 bases between. This CDR3 is built from 13 residues. The PCR contained 60 Vbeta and 13 Jbeta primers. Profiling relied on immunoSEQ multiplex PCR, and the TCRdb table lists in-frame clones only, not all of them. The data show 200,000 or so clones, with 70% seen just once and 2.6% held by the top ten. Study-level findings and limits: It was shown in a later analysis that HLA-associated TCR beta chains were more clonally expanded than other, equally common chains. Later work associated 16,951 TCR beta sequences with HLA alleles at 0.05 false discovery rate.

Source material: PBMCs. This receptor was obtained from a man in his forties or fifties in good health and CMV-seropositive. V usage is TRBV19 and J usage is TRBJ1-1; D is possibly TRBD1 (6 bases). CDR3 in amino acids: CASSIVGQIGAFF. Here the CDR3 DNA reads TGTGCCAGTAGTATAGTCGGACAGATTGGAGCTTTCTTT.